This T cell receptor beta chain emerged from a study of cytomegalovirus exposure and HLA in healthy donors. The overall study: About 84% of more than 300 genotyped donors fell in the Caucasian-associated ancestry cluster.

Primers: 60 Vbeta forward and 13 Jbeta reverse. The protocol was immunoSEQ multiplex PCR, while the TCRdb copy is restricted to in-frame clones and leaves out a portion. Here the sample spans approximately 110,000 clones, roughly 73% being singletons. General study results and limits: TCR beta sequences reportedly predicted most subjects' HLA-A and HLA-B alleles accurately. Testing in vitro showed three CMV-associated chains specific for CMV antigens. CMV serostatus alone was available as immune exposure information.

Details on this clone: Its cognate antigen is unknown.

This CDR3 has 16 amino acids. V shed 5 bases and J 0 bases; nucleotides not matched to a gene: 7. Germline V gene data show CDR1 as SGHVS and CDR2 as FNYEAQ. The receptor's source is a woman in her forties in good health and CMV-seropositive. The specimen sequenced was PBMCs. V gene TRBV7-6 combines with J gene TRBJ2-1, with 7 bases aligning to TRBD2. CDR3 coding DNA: TGTGCCAGCAGCCCCGGGGGGTCAAGCTCCTACAATGAGCAGTTCTTC. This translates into CASSPGGSSSYNEQFF.